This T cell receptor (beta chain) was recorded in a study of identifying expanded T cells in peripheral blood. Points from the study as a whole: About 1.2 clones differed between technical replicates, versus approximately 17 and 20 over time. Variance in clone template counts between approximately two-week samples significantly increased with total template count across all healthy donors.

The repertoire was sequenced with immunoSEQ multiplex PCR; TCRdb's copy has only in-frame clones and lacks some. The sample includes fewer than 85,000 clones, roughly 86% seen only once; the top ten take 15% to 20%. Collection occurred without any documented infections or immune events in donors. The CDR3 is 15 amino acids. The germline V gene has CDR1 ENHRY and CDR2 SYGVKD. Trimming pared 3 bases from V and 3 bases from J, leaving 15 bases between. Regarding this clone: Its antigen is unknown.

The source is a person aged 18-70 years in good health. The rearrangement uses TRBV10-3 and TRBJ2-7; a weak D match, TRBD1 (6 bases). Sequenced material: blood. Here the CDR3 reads CAISDSGQNNYEQYF. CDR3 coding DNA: TGTGCCATCAGTGACTCCGGACAGAATAACTACGAGCAGTACTTC.